One and the same sample provided the 30 T cell receptor beta chains below, sequenced in a study of identifying expanded T cells in peripheral blood. Repertoires were generated with immunoSEQ multiplex PCR, while TCRdb's copy carries only in-frame clones and drops some. Of about 100,000 clones listed, over 80% are singletons. Source material: blood. Every receptor here comes from a person aged 18-70 years in good health.

The rearrangement links TRBV5-1 to TRBJ2-7; 11 bases line up with TRBD1. With 4 bases clipped from V and 4 bases from J, the junction kept 7 bases outside the gene matches. Germline V lookup: CDR1 SGHRS, CDR2 YFSETQ. CDR3 length equals 15 residues. The CDR3 reads CASSISGTGGYEQYF. DNA for the CDR3: TGCGCCAGCAGCATTAGCGGGACAGGGGGGTACGAGCAGTACTTC.

The J gene is TRBJ2-1, the V gene TRBV9; 10 bases fit TRBD2. V lost 4 bases to trimming and J lost 8 bases; unmatched junction nucleotides: 9. The germline CDR1 and CDR2 sequences are SGDLS and YYNGEE. The CDR3 sequence is 15 residues long. This CDR3 reads CASSFQRGGLDEQFF. The CDR3 bases are TGTGCCAGCAGCTTTCAGCGGGGGGGCCTGGATGAGCAGTTCTTC. The full variable domain, in which reference TRBV9 and TRBJ2-1 provide the parts outside the CDR3, is DSGVTQTPKHLITATGQRVTLRCSPRSGDLSVYWYQQSLDQGLQFLIQYYNGEERAKGNILERFSAQQFPDLHSELNLSSLELGDSALYFCASSFQRGGLDEQFFGPGTRLTVL.

CDR3 loop: CASSIVAGGTYEQYF. The CDR3, as DNA: TGTGCCAGTAGTATAGTAGCGGGAGGCACCTACGAGCAGTACTTC. This rearrangement joins TRBV19 to TRBJ2-7, with TRBD2 matching over 10 bases. Germline assignment: CDR1 LNHDA and CDR2 SQIVND (reference sequence). The CDR3 runs to 15 residues. V dropped 1 base and J dropped 2; count of bases not matched to a gene: 2.

The chain has TRBV27 and TRBJ2-7; weak D call: TRBD1 (6 bases). V dropped 5 bases and J dropped 0 bases, with 17 bases sitting between them. CDR3 length equals 16 residues. Germline values: CDR1 MNHEY, CDR2 SMNVEV (reference sequence). As DNA, the CDR3 is TGTGCCAGCAGTCCAGGCAGGGGCCACAGCTCCTACGAGCAGTACTTC. Its translation is CASSPGRGHSSYEQYF.

This chain joins TRBV6-5 and TRBJ1-2, with D perhaps TRBD1 (5 bases). Germline CDR1 reads MNHEY; CDR2 reads SVGAGI. Trimming took 2 bases from V and 1 from J, leaving 14 bases between them. The CDR3 totals 16 residues. CDR3 region: CASSYDSPLLNYGYTF. The CDR3 DNA is TGTGCCAGCAGTTACGACAGCCCATTACTTAACTATGGCTACACCTTC.

The chain combines TRBV11-2 with TRBJ2-3; D is perhaps TRBD2 (6 bases). Germline loops: CDR1 SGHAT, CDR2 FQNNGV. The V gene lost 2 bases and the J gene lost 4 bases, with 13 bases spanning the gap. CDR3 length: 15 amino acids. CDR3 loop: CASSLTGERADTQYF. The DNA of the CDR3 is TGTGCCAGCAGCTTAACGGGAGAACGCGCAGATACGCAGTATTTT.

This chain uses TRBV27 with TRBJ1-5; maybe TRBD1 (5 bases). The CDR3 runs to 13 residues. Looked up from germline, CDR1 is MNHEY and CDR2 is SMNVEV (reference sequence). Trimming removed 1 base from V and 8 bases from J, with 9 bases in between. CDR3 nucleotides: TGTGCCAGCAGTTTATACGGGGGAAAGCCCCAGCATTTT. Translated: CASSLYGGKPQHF.

The CDR3 spells CASNSGTVNYGYTF. The CDR3 DNA sequence: TGCGCCAGCAACTCCGGGACGGTTAACTATGGCTACACCTTC. V usage is TRBV5-1 and J usage is TRBJ1-2, with D perhaps matching TRBD1 (5 bases). CDR3 length equals 14 residues. From germline, CDR1 is SGHRS and CDR2 YFSETQ. V was clipped by 6 bases and J by 1 base, with 13 bases between them.

J is TRBJ2-6 and V is TRBV6-1; D uncertain. Deletions cut 1 base from V and 2 bases from J, with 3 bases between. CDR1 is MNHNS, CDR2 SASEGT, per germline. The CDR3 spans 14 residues. CDR3 nucleotide sequence: TGTGCCAGCAGTGAAGGTACTGGGGCCAACGTCCTGACTTTC. Amino acid sequence: CASSEGTGANVLTF.

The chain uses TRBV12-2 and TRBJ1-3. TRBV12-2 is a recognized pseudogene. This CDR3 is built from 19 residues. The CDR3 here is CASRLAQVKWETSGNTIYF. In DNA form, the CDR3 reads TGTGCAAGTCGCTTAGCGCAGGTAAAGTGGGAAACGTCTGGAAACACCATATATTTT.

The chain joins TRBV5-1 to TRBJ2-3, with D perhaps matching TRBD2 (6 bases). The germline V and J ends were trimmed by 6 bases and 3 bases, with 14 bases remaining between them. From germline, CDR1 is SGHRS and CDR2 YFSETQ. The CDR3 sequence is 14 residues long. In nucleotides, the CDR3 is TGCGCCAGCACCCGGATGGGGGGAACAGATACGCAGTATTTT. This sequence encodes CASTRMGGTDTQYF.

This clone was detected once. The chain is built from TRBV7-8 and TRBJ2-5, with 8 positions matching TRBD1. With V trimmed by 0 bases and J by 5 bases, 8 bases remained unmatched. Germline lookup yields CDR1 SGHVS and CDR2 FQNEAQ. The CDR3 sequence is 16 residues long. The CDR3 nucleotides are TGTGCCAGCAGCTTAGCGAAAGGACAGGGCGGGGAGACCCAGTACTTC. Translated: CASSLAKGQGGETQYF.

This chain links TRBV5-1 with TRBJ1-1; D might be TRBD1 (5 bases). The CDR3 runs to 16 residues. The germline V and J ends were trimmed by 0 bases and 0 bases, with 12 bases remaining between them. Germline assignment: CDR1 SGHRS and CDR2 YFSETQ. CDR3: CASSLGWGNMNTEAFF. In nucleotides, the CDR3 is TGCGCCAGCAGCTTGGGGTGGGGGAACATGAACACTGAAGCTTTCTTT.

This clone came up a few times. The V gene is TRBV30, the J gene TRBJ1-1; D possibly corresponds to TRBD1 (5 bases). The germline V and J ends were trimmed by 6 bases and 1 base, with 12 bases remaining between them. The CDR3 runs 13 residues. The germline CDR1 and CDR2 sequences are GTSNPN and SVGIG (reference sequence). The CDR3 region is CACWGPANTEAFF. In DNA form, the CDR3 reads TGTGCCTGCTGGGGACCTGCGAACACTGAAGCTTTCTTT.

J is TRBJ2-3 and V is TRBV29-1, with 9 bases identical to TRBD1. Germline CDR1 is SQVTM and CDR2 is ANQGSEA. V was clipped by 7 bases and J by 0 bases; unmatched bases: 11. The CDR3 loop spans 16 amino acids. The DNA of the CDR3 is TGCAGCGCTTGGGGAGGGACAGGGACAAGCACAGATACGCAGTATTTT. Its protein product is CSAWGGTGTSTDTQYF.

The rearrangement uses TRBV11-1 and TRBJ2-5; TRBD1 aligns across 8 bases. Germline V CDR1 and CDR2: SGHAT, FQDESV (reference sequence). The V segment lost 1 base and the J segment 5 bases; nucleotides outside the gene matches: 6. The CDR3 totals 15 residues. CDR3 region: CASSLVAGGLETQYF. In DNA form, the CDR3 reads TGTGCCAGCAGCTTAGTGGCAGGGGGCCTGGAGACCCAGTACTTC.

This clone came up once. The chain couples TRBV5-4 to TRBJ2-1; 10 positions agree with TRBD2. Trimming removed 1 base from V and 5 bases from J; junction bases left unmatched: 6. The CDR3 contains 16 residues. Germline V gives CDR1 SGHNT, CDR2 YYREEE (reference sequence). For the CDR3, the DNA is TGTGCCAGCAGCTTGCCTAGCGGGGGTGCTCACAATGAGCAGTTCTTC. Encoded protein: CASSLPSGGAHNEQFF.

The V gene is TRBV18, the J gene TRBJ1-1; D gene uncertain. V lost 4 bases and J lost 0, with 18 bases in between. This CDR3 region has 17 residues. Germline CDR1 reads KGHSH; CDR2 reads LQKENI. CDR3 sequence: CASSLSPPTVMNTEAFF. CDR3 sequence (DNA): TGTGCCAGCTCACTCTCTCCGCCGACGGTTATGAACACTGAAGCTTTCTTT.

The chain uses TRBV30 and TRBJ1-3, with D perhaps TRBD1 (5 bases). The germline CDR1 and CDR2 sequences are GTSNPN and SVGIG (reference sequence). The CDR3 runs 15 residues. Trimming removed 5 bases at V and 1 base at J, with 15 bases between. The DNA for the CDR3 is TGTGCCTGGTTCCCCAGTGGGGGTTCTGGAAACACCATATATTTT. This codes for CAWFPSGGSGNTIYF.

The CDR3, as DNA: TGCAGTGCTCCTCGGGACAACAGAATATACTTC. Protein product: CSAPRDNRIYF. The genes are TRBV20-1 and TRBJ2-7, with D possibly matching TRBD1 (6 bases). This CDR3 contains 11 residues. Germline lookup yields CDR1 DFQATT and CDR2 SNEGSKA (reference sequence). Trimming took 5 bases from V and 13 from J, leaving 18 bases between them.

The sample holds a few counts of this clone. The chain combines TRBV2 with TRBJ2-1; TRBD2 is a possible D gene (5 bases). Trimming took off 7 bases at V and 1 base at J, with 11 bases between the two ends. Germline CDR1 SNHLY, CDR2 FYNNEI. The CDR3 has 14 residues. DNA of the CDR3: TGTGCCAGCATACGGGGTTCATCCTACAATGAGCAGTTCTTC. Protein product: CASIRGSSYNEQFF.

CDR3 residues: CASSIDPRSGNTIYF. CDR3 coding DNA: TGTGCCAGTAGTATAGATCCCCGTTCTGGAAACACCATATATTTT. The chain links TRBV19 to TRBJ1-3; no clear D. Germline V gives CDR1 LNHDA, CDR2 SQIVND (reference sequence). There are 15 residues in the CDR3. V was shortened by 0 bases and J by 1 base, with 7 bases between the two germline ends.

CDR3 DNA: TGTGCCAGCAGACCGAAGGTTGGAGGATCACCCCTCCACTTT. It codes for CASRPKVGGSPLHF. The chain carries TRBV6-5 and TRBJ1-6; D remains ambiguous. CDR3 length equals 14 residues. V lost 6 bases, J lost 10 bases, and 16 bases lay in between. Germline-derived CDR1 and CDR2 are MNHEY and SVGAGI.

This clone was detected only once. This chain joins TRBV18 and TRBJ2-1, with TRBD2 identical over 7 bases. Trimming at V came to 3 bases and at J to 3 bases, leaving 2 bases not matched to a gene. Germline CDR1 and CDR2: KGHSH and LQKENI. This CDR3 region has 14 residues. The CDR3 sequence is CASSPRDYYNEQFF. CDR3 sequence (DNA): TGTGCCAGCTCACCCCGGGACTACTACAATGAGCAGTTCTTC.

The J gene is TRBJ2-3, the V gene TRBV5-4; 11 bases map to TRBD2. The CDR3 is 16 amino acids. J was trimmed by 6 bases and V by 0 bases; bases with no gene match: 6. The germline V gene has CDR1 SGHNT and CDR2 YYREEE (reference sequence). The CDR3 here is CASSLVSGGAVDTQYF. The CDR3 coding sequence is TGTGCCAGCAGCTTGGTTAGCGGGGGGGCCGTTGATACGCAGTATTTT. Full variable domain (missing parts from reference TRBV5-4 and TRBJ2-3): ETGVTQSPTHLIKTRGQQVTLRCSSQSGHNTVSWYQQALGQGPQFIFQYYREEENGRGNFPPRFSGLQFPNYSSELNVNALELDDSALYLCASSLVSGGAVDTQYFGPGTRLTVL.

The CDR3 sequence is CSARTGGGEKLFF. The DNA for the CDR3 is TGCAGCGCTAGGACAGGGGGCGGTGAAAAACTGTTTTTT. V and J are TRBV29-1 and TRBJ1-4, with 11 bases identical to TRBD1. The germline V gene has CDR1 SQVTM and CDR2 ANQGSEA. The CDR3 covers 13 residues. Unmatched junction bases numbered 5, after V lost 7 bases and J lost 7 bases.

The chain has TRBV19 and TRBJ1-6; possibly TRBD1 for D (6 bases). The CDR3 sequence is 14 residues long. V shed 11 bases and J shed 8 bases, with 19 bases lying between them. Per the germline V gene, CDR1 is LNHDA and CDR2 is SQIVND (reference sequence). The CDR3 nucleotides are TGTGCCGCAAAACGGACAGCTGGGGATTCACCCCTCCACTTT. Its translation is CAAKRTAGDSPLHF.

The chain is built from TRBV30 and TRBJ2-1; 8 positions agree with TRBD2. This CDR3 region has 15 residues. With 1 base clipped from V and 4 bases from J, the junction kept 6 bases outside the gene matches. Germline V CDR1 and CDR2: GTSNPN, SVGIG (reference sequence). The CDR3 region is CAWSGASGSYNEQFF. The CDR3 region has the DNA TGTGCCTGGAGTGGGGCTAGCGGGTCATACAATGAGCAGTTCTTC.

The CDR3 nucleotides read TGTGCCTGGACCAGGACTAGCGGGGTTTACGAGCAGTACTTC. Residues: CAWTRTSGVYEQYF. The chain carries TRBV30 and TRBJ2-7; TRBD2 matches at 12 bases. The trim removed 4 bases at V and 4 bases at J, leaving 5 bases unmatched. Germline loops: CDR1 GTSNPN, CDR2 SVGIG (reference sequence). The CDR3 consists of 14 residues.

The chain employs TRBV9 and TRBJ1-3; D gene uncertain. The CDR3 loop spans 12 amino acids. Germline lookup yields CDR1 SGDLS and CDR2 YYNGEE. Trimming pared 7 bases from V and 4 bases from J, leaving 9 bases between. CDR3: CASSIGGNTIYF. Written as DNA, the CDR3 is TGTGCCAGCTCCATCGGGGGAAACACCATATATTTT.